Listed here are 30 T cell receptor beta chains from one sample, sequenced in a study of early T cells in non-severe SARS-CoV-2 infection. TCRdb analysed the 5' RACE reads with MiXCR anew, one entry per CDR3 protein. Of around 80,000 distinct CDR3 sequences listed, roughly 13% were seen once; the top ten hold nearly 6%. Sequencing input: whole blood. These receptor sequences come from an adult who was a healthcare worker with PCR-confirmed SARS-CoV-2 infection or an uninfected control (not recorded which).

This clonotype was counted a few times. The J gene is TRBJ1-4, the V gene TRBV3-1; D remains unclear. The CDR3 totals 13 residues. V dropped 1 base and J dropped 7 bases, with 7 bases sitting between them. Germline V gene lookup returns CDR1 LGHDT and CDR2 YNNKEL (reference sequence). CDR3 sequence reads: CASSQGSGEKLFF. The CDR3 DNA reads TGTGCCAGCAGCCAAGGATCGGGTGAAAAACTGTTTTTT. Supplemented by reference TRBV3-1 and TRBJ1-4, the full variable domain reads DTAVSQTPKYLVTQMGNDKSIKCEQNLGHDTMYWYKQDSKKFLKIMFSYNNKELIINETVPNRFSPKSPDKAHLNLHINSLELGDSAVYFCASSQGSGEKLFFGSGTQLSVL.

The sample holds a few counts of this clonotype. The chain links TRBV2 to TRBJ1-2, with D possibly being TRBD1 (6 bases). The V end was cut by 5 bases, the J end by 3 bases, with 10 bases between. Germline V lookup: CDR1 SNHLY, CDR2 FYNNEI. CDR3 length: 13 amino acids. CDR3 DNA sequence: TGTGCCAGCAGTCCGGACAGCTACTATGGCTACACCTTC. It encodes CASSPDSYYGYTF.

In its sample, this clonotype was seen many times. The chain joins TRBV5-5 to TRBJ2-3; no clear D gene. Trimming stripped 6 bases from V and 3 bases from J, with 11 bases between. CDR1 and CDR2 from the germline V gene are SGHKS and YYEKEE (reference sequence). CDR3 length: 13 residues. The CDR3 reads CASTFTVTDTQYF. The CDR3, as DNA: TGTGCCAGCACCTTTACTGTGACAGATACGCAGTATTTT. Full variable domain (rest looked up from reference TRBV5-5 and TRBJ2-3): DAGVTQSPTHLIKTRGQQVTLRCSPISGHKSVSWYQQVLGQGPQFIFQYYEKEERGRGNFPDRFSARQFPNYSSELNVNALLLGDSALYLCASTFTVTDTQYFGPGTRLTVL.

The sample holds a few counts of this clonotype. This rearrangement joins TRBV20-1 to TRBJ1-3; a weak D match, TRBD1 (6 bases). The CDR3 is 16 amino acids. Germline-derived CDR1 and CDR2 are DFQATT and SNEGSKA (reference sequence). The V and J ends lost 2 bases and 0 bases respectively, with 14 bases between them. Here the CDR3 reads CSARPPGQTSGNTIYF. CDR3 nucleotide sequence: TGCAGTGCTAGACCTCCTGGACAGACCTCTGGAAACACCATATATTTT.

In this sample, this clonotype turned up a few times. This chain uses TRBV6-5 with TRBJ2-7; perhaps TRBD1 as D (6 bases). Trimming left V 2 bases short and J 4 bases short, with 15 bases between. The CDR3 length is 15 residues. CDR1 and CDR2 from the germline V gene are MNHEY and SVGAGI. The CDR3 spells CASSYQAGVKYEQYF. CDR3 DNA: TGTGCCAGCAGTTACCAGGCAGGGGTAAAATACGAGCAGTACTTC.

This clonotype has a handful of counts. J is TRBJ1-2 and V is TRBV20-1; weak D call: TRBD1 (6 bases). The CDR3 is 16 amino acids. The germline V gene encodes CDR1 DFQATT and CDR2 SNEGSKA (reference sequence). Deletions cut 6 bases from V and 8 bases from J, with 28 bases between. The CDR3, as DNA: TGCAGTGCCGACGGCTGGTCCCAGGGGTCGAAGGAAGGCTACACCTTC. Amino acids: CSADGWSQGSKEGYTF.

The rearrangement joins TRBV9 to TRBJ1-2; D is unresolved. The V gene's germline CDR1 is SGDLS and CDR2 YYNGEE. Trimming took off 3 bases at V and 5 bases at J, with 11 bases between the two ends. The CDR3 is made up of 13 amino acids. The CDR3: CASSGRILYGYTF. The CDR3 coding sequence is TGTGCCAGCAGCGGCAGGATTCTGTATGGCTACACCTTC.

This clonotype was counted ten times or more. The rearrangement uses TRBV5-6 and TRBJ2-1, with D tentatively TRBD2 (6 bases). Trimming cost V 6 bases and J 2 bases, with 12 bases left between them. This CDR3 contains 14 residues. The germline CDR1 and CDR2 sequences are SGHDT and YYEEEE. This chain's CDR3 is CASNLEGTYNEQFF. In DNA form, the CDR3 reads TGTGCCAGCAACCTGGAGGGGACCTACAATGAGCAGTTCTTC.

This clonotype was detected ten times or more. The chain couples TRBV20-1 to TRBJ1-1; no reliable D call. The CDR3 sequence is 13 residues long. Per germline, CDR1 DFQATT and CDR2 SNEGSKA (reference sequence). With 2 bases removed from V and 0 bases from J, the gap between germline ends came to 7 bases. This CDR3 is CSARKAMNTEAFF. CDR3 nucleotide sequence: TGCAGTGCTAGAAAGGCGATGAACACTGAAGCTTTCTTT.

This clonotype was seen only a few times. V gene TRBV28 combines with J gene TRBJ2-7, with D perhaps given as TRBD1 or TRBD2 (5 bases each). Looked up from germline, CDR1 is MDHEN and CDR2 is SYDVKM. V lost 7 bases and J 4 bases, leaving 11 bases between the germline ends. The CDR3 is 12 amino acids. For the CDR3, the DNA is TGTGCCAGCAACGGGGCCGATTACGAGCAGTACTTC. It encodes CASNGADYEQYF.

This clonotype has just a few counts. V usage is TRBV29-1 and J usage is TRBJ2-5; TRBD1 aligns across 9 bases. The CDR3 consists of 14 residues. Losses at the gene ends were 7 bases for V and 7 bases for J; bases not matched to a gene: 13. Germline assignment: CDR1 SQVTM and CDR2 ANQGSEA. The CDR3 region is CSAFLDRGGGTQYF. The CDR3 DNA reads TGCAGCGCTTTTCTGGACAGGGGAGGAGGGACCCAGTACTTC. Supplemented by reference TRBV29-1 and TRBJ2-5, the full variable domain reads SAVISQKPSRDICQRGTSLTIQCQVDSQVTMMFWYRQQPGQSLTLIATANQGSEATYESGFVIDKFPISRPNLTFSTLTVSNMSPEDSSIYLCSAFLDRGGGTQYFGPGTRLLVL.

The V call is TRBV9, the J call TRBJ2-1; TRBD2 is a possible D gene (5 bases). V dropped 0 bases and J dropped 10 bases, with 20 bases sitting between them. Germline CDR1 SGDLS, CDR2 YYNGEE. CDR3 length: 16 residues. The CDR3: CASSVAGSALKGEQFF. CDR3 in DNA: TGTGCCAGCAGCGTAGCGGGTAGCGCCCTCAAGGGAGAGCAGTTCTTC. The full variable domain, rest sourced from reference TRBV9 and TRBJ2-1, is DSGVTQTPKHLITATGQRVTLRCSPRSGDLSVYWYQQSLDQGLQFLIQYYNGEERAKGNILERFSAQQFPDLHSELNLSSLELGDSALYFCASSVAGSALKGEQFFGPGTRLTVL.

This clonotype came up many times. This rearrangement joins TRBV5-1 to TRBJ2-6; the D is unclear. Per germline, CDR1 SGHRS and CDR2 YFSETQ. V lost 1 base and J 1 base, leaving 6 bases between the germline ends. CDR3 size: 15 residues. CDR3: CASSLIESGANVLTF. Here the CDR3 DNA reads TGCGCCAGCAGCTTGATTGAGTCTGGGGCCAACGTCCTGACTTTC.

The chain employs TRBV7-8 and TRBJ2-2; the D is unclear. V lost 2 bases and J 1 base, leaving 14 bases between the germline ends. Germline-derived CDR1 and CDR2 are SGHVS and FQNEAQ. The CDR3 spans 17 residues. The DNA of the CDR3 is TGTGCCAGCAGCTTAAATCAGGTCGGGCAGAACACCGGGGAGCTGTTTTTT. This sequence encodes CASSLNQVGQNTGELFF.

This clonotype was counted only a few times. The chain recombines TRBV6-6 with TRBJ2-3; D possibly matches TRBD1 or TRBD2 (5 bases each). Deletions cut 7 bases from V and 8 bases from J, with 34 bases between. In germline, CDR1 is MNHNY, CDR2 SVGAGI (reference sequence). The CDR3 length is 19 residues. CDR3 sequence (DNA): TGTGCCAGCACCTGGTACCCGGGACCCTACGGGGCCAGCATCGGTACGCAGTATTTT. This sequence encodes CASTWYPGPYGASIGTQYF.

J is TRBJ2-2 and V is TRBV28; no clear D gene. The CDR3 has 13 residues. V gave up 1 base and J gave up 6 bases, with 6 bases separating them. Germline-derived CDR1 and CDR2 are MDHEN and SYDVKM. The CDR3 DNA sequence: TGTGCCAGCAGTTTATCCGCGCCCGGGGAGCTGTTTTTT. This gives the protein CASSLSAPGELFF.

There are a few counts of this clonotype. The chain links TRBV28 to TRBJ1-1; D is possibly TRBD1 (5 bases). Trimming cost V 5 bases and J 6 bases, with 19 bases left between them. Germline V gene sequence: CDR1 MDHEN, CDR2 SYDVKM. This CDR3 has 15 residues. The CDR3 nucleotides read TGTGCCAGCAGTACACCCGGGACCCTGCAGTCTGAAGCTTTCTTT. Amino acids: CASSTPGTLQSEAFF.

The rearrangement uses TRBV11-2 and TRBJ2-7, with 7 bases matching TRBD1. The V and J ends lost 5 bases and 3 bases, in that order; junction bases with no gene match: 7. CDR3 length: 14 residues. The germline V gene encodes CDR1 SGHAT and CDR2 FQNNGV. CDR3 in amino acids: CASSQRDRFYEQYF. As DNA, the CDR3 is TGTGCCAGCAGCCAAAGGGACAGATTCTACGAGCAGTACTTC.

J is TRBJ2-2 and V is TRBV20-1; 7 bases line up with TRBD1. The CDR3 contains 15 residues. Germline V gene lookup returns CDR1 DFQATT and CDR2 SNEGSKA (reference sequence). The V and J ends lost 0 bases and 4 bases, in that order; junction bases with no gene match: 5. CDR3 amino acids: CSARDMTGLTGELFF. DNA for the CDR3: TGCAGTGCTAGAGATATGACAGGGCTCACCGGGGAGCTGTTTTTT.

The rearrangement links TRBV28 to TRBJ2-1; TRBD2 matches 9 bases. The V segment lost 2 bases and the J segment 7 bases; nucleotides outside the gene matches: 3. The CDR3 is 14 residues long. The V gene's germline CDR1 is MDHEN and CDR2 SYDVKM. Written as DNA, the CDR3 is TGTGCCAGCAGTTTACCTCTAGCGGGAAATGAGCAGTTCTTC. Amino acids: CASSLPLAGNEQFF.

CDR3 amino acids: CASSPGTSGFSYEQYF. The DNA of the CDR3 is TGTGCCAGCAGCCCCGGGACTAGCGGGTTCTCCTACGAGCAGTACTTC. This sequence joins TRBV5-5 and TRBJ2-7; the match to TRBD2 covers 12 bases. Germline values: CDR1 SGHKS, CDR2 YYEKEE (reference sequence). The CDR3 has 16 amino acids. V lost 4 bases and J lost 0; bases outside the gene matches: 5.

This clonotype was detected many times. The V call is TRBV24-1, the J call TRBJ2-3; 9 bases match TRBD2. This CDR3 is 19 amino acids long. Germline values: CDR1 KGHDR, CDR2 SFDVKD. With 4 bases clipped from V and 3 bases from J, the junction kept 16 bases outside the gene matches. The CDR3 protein is CATSDPRSTSGLGTDTQYF. The CDR3, as DNA: TGTGCCACCAGTGACCCACGATCTACTAGCGGGCTTGGGACAGATACGCAGTATTTT.

J is TRBJ2-5 and V is TRBV6-2 or TRBV6-3; 7 positions agree with TRBD2. The J segment lost 7 bases and the V segment lost 0 bases, leaving 8 bases of the junction unmatched. CDR3 length: 15 residues. The germline CDR1 and CDR2 sequences are MNHEY and SVGEGT. The CDR3 coding sequence is TGTGCCAGCAGTTACTCGGGGCTAGCGGACCTGACCCAGTACTTC. As protein: CASSYSGLADLTQYF.

Ten or more counts support this clonotype. This chain uses TRBV28 with TRBJ1-2; D is unclear. Germline CDR1 and CDR2: MDHEN and SYDVKM. Deletions cut 6 bases from V and 1 base from J, with 24 bases between. CDR3 size: 18 residues. The CDR3 is CASSPYARREGINYGYTF. The CDR3 DNA is TGTGCCAGCAGCCCCTACGCGCGGAGGGAAGGGATTAACTATGGCTACACCTTC.

This clonotype has just a few counts. The gene calls are TRBV20-1 and TRBJ2-3, with 7 bases matching TRBD2. There are 15 residues in the CDR3. From germline, CDR1 is DFQATT and CDR2 SNEGSKA (reference sequence). J lost 2 bases, V lost 0 bases, and 5 bases had no gene match. The CDR3 sequence is CSARDPGGATDTQYF. The CDR3 region has the DNA TGCAGTGCTAGAGATCCGGGGGGAGCCACAGATACGCAGTATTTT.

This rearrangement joins TRBV28 to TRBJ2-3; D may be TRBD1 (6 bases). The CDR3 consists of 14 residues. Germline V lookup: CDR1 MDHEN, CDR2 SYDVKM. The V and J ends lost 6 bases and 3 bases respectively, with 13 bases between them. The CDR3 loop is CASRNPGTTDTQYF. The CDR3, as DNA: TGTGCCAGCAGAAACCCCGGGACAACAGATACGCAGTATTTT.

The chain employs TRBV7-2 and TRBJ1-5, with D possibly TRBD1 on 5 matching bases. Germline assignment: CDR1 SGHTA and CDR2 FQGNSA. Deletions cut 0 bases from V and 0 bases from J, with 15 bases between. The CDR3 is 18 amino acids. The CDR3 nucleotides read TGTGCCAGCAGCTTAGCTTCCGGGACCGGTTATAGCAATCAGCCCCAGCATTTT. Protein product: CASSLASGTGYSNQPQHF. Based on the CDR3 plus reference TRBV7-2 and TRBJ1-5, the full variable domain is GAGVSQSPSNKVTEKGKDVELRCDPISGHTALYWYRQSLGQGLEFLIYFQGNSAPDKSGLPSDRFSAERTGGSVSTLTIQRTQQEDSAVYLCASSLASGTGYSNQPQHFGDGTRLSIL.

The genes are TRBV18 and TRBJ1-1; no clear D gene. Germline CDR1 KGHSH, CDR2 LQKENI. Deletions cut 3 bases from V and 1 base from J, with 9 bases between. This CDR3 contains 14 residues. Written as DNA, the CDR3 is TGTGCCAGCTCACCGATGTGGCAGAACACTGAAGCTTTCTTT. Its translation is CASSPMWQNTEAFF.

The rearrangement uses TRBV20-1 and TRBJ2-3, with D unresolved. Germline CDR1 reads DFQATT; CDR2 reads SNEGSKA (reference sequence). V gave up 2 bases and J gave up 0 bases, with 6 bases separating them. The CDR3 loop spans 13 amino acids. CDR3 in DNA: TGCAGTGCTAGAACCCCTAGCACAGATACGCAGTATTTT. Protein sequence: CSARTPSTDTQYF.

This clonotype has more than one count but fewer than ten. The gene calls are TRBV2 and TRBJ2-4; possible D gene TRBD1, 5 bases. Deletions cut 7 bases from V and 0 bases from J, with 10 bases between. CDR3 length: 14 residues. In germline, CDR1 is SNHLY, CDR2 FYNNEI. The CDR3 DNA reads TGTGCCAGCATGAACCAGGGAGCCAAAAACATTCAGTACTTC. Protein: CASMNQGAKNIQYF. Filled out from reference TRBV2 and TRBJ2-4, the complete variable domain reads EPEVTQTPSHQVTQMGQEVILRCVPISNHLYFYWYRQILGQKVEFLVSFYNNEISEKSEIFDDQFSVERPDGSNFTLKIRSTKLEDSAMYFCASMNQGAKNIQYFGAGTRLSVL.